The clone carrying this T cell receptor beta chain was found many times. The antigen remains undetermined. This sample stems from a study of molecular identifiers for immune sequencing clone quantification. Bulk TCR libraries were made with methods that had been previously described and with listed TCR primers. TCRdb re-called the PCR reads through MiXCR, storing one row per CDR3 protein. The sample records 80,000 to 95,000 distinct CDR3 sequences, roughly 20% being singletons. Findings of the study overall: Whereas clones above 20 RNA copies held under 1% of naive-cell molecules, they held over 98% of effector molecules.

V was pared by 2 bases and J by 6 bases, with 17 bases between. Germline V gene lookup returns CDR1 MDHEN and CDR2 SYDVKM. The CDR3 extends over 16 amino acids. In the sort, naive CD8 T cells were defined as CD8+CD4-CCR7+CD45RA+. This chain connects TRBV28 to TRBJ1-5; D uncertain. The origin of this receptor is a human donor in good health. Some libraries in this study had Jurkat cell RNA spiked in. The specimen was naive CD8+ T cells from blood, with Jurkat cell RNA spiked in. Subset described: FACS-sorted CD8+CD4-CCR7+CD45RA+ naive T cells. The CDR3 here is CASSLRGNGGRQPQHF. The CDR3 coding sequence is TGTGCCAGCAGTTTACGGGGAAATGGAGGGCGTCAGCCCCAGCATTTT.